The clone carrying this TCR beta chain was seen at least ten times. Its antigen is not identified. Patients with other autoimmune diseases, uncontrolled infections, pregnancy or lactation were excluded. Each diagnosis was determined on the basis of clinical symptoms, serum thyroxine, TRAb, thyroid ultrasound and orbital computed tomography. Out of about 9.3 ml of fresh peripheral blood, PBMCs were obtained. The entry originates in a study of Graves' ophthalmopathy and Graves' hyperthyroidism. Germline V gene sequence: CDR1 SEHNR, CDR2 FQNEAQ (reference sequence). The junction had 7 bases not matched to a gene; V was cut back by 1 base and J by 3 bases. There are 16 residues in the CDR3. Whole-study results and caveats: At about 70% sensitivity and approximately 72% specificity, the model predicted progression of the ophthalmopathy.

RNA transcripts were the source from which TCR beta CDR3 regions were amplified. First-round RT-PCR with HTBI primers preceded a second-round multiplex PCR. Each CDR3 protein gets one entry after TCRdb re-called the multiplex PCR reads with MiXCR. The table shows hundreds of thousands of distinct CDR3 sequences, with about 41% occurring only once. Sequences were obtained from peripheral blood. The V and J genes are TRBV7-9 and TRBJ2-7, with 9 bases fitting TRBD2. This TCR was sampled from an adult man with Graves' ophthalmopathy. The CDR3 protein is CASSLDWSSGIYEQYF. CDR3 sequence (DNA): TGTGCCAGCAGCTTAGATTGGTCTAGCGGGATCTACGAGCAGTACTTC.